This is a list of T cell receptor beta chains from one sample in a study of CXCR3-negative and CXCR3-positive naive CD8 T cells. From the 5' RACE reads, TCRdb lists one entry per CDR3 protein and no DNA. This sample contains some 120,000 distinct CDR3 sequences. The sequenced sample was naive CXCR3+ CD8+ T cells from blood. These receptors were taken from a human donor in good health. Some clones in this sample may be carry-over from other donors' samples. CDR3s include the opening cysteine and the closing phenylalanine or tryptophan.

j_call: TRBJ2-1; v_call: TRBV29-1; cdr3_aa: CSVAGGYLNEQFF
j_call: TRBJ1-1; v_call: TRBV5-6; cdr3_aa: CASSLGSGAEAFF
j_call: TRBJ1-1; v_call: TRBV4-2; cdr3_aa: CASSQDRGPDTEAFF
j_call: TRBJ2-7; v_call: TRBV9; cdr3_aa: CASSPGVGYEQYF
j_call: TRBJ1-1; v_call: TRBV28; cdr3_aa: CASSFFQGSGTEAFF
j_call: TRBJ2-7; v_call: TRBV28; cdr3_aa: CASSLGSPYRGSAEQYF
j_call: TRBJ2-1; v_call: TRBV19; cdr3_aa: CASSMEVSGGNNEQFF
j_call: TRBJ2-7; v_call: TRBV13; cdr3_aa: CASSPDPGEQYF
j_call: TRBJ2-7; v_call: TRBV7-9; cdr3_aa: CASSPPATYEQYF
j_call: TRBJ2-7; v_call: TRBV15; cdr3_aa: CATSAVVGAYEQYF
j_call: TRBJ2-5; v_call: TRBV7-8; cdr3_aa: CASSLGAAIQETQYF
j_call: TRBJ2-7; v_call: TRBV18; cdr3_aa: CASSPRGVQGHEQYF
j_call: TRBJ2-3; v_call: TRBV14; cdr3_aa: CASSQRDRGYTSTDTQYF
j_call: TRBJ2-7; v_call: TRBV3-1; cdr3_aa: CASSYRLADYEQYF
j_call: TRBJ2-1; v_call: TRBV12-3/TRBV12-4; cdr3_aa: CASTDRRDMSYNEQFF
j_call: TRBJ2-3; v_call: TRBV27; cdr3_aa: CASSLLVARGADTQYF